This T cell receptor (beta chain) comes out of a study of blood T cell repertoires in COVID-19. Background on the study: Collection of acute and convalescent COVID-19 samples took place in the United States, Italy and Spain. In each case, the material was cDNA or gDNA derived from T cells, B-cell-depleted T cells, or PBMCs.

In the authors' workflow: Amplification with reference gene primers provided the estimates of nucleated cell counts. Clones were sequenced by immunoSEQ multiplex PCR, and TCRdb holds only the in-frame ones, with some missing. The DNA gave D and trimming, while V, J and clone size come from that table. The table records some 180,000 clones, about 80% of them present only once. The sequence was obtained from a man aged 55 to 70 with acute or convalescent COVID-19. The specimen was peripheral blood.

For the CDR3, the DNA is TGTGCCAGTAGAACCAGCGGGAGCTCCTACAATGAGCAGTTCTTC. The encoded protein is CASRTSGSSYNEQFF. The V gene is TRBV19, the J gene TRBJ2-1; 8 nucleotides line up with TRBD2. The J segment lost 0 bases and the V segment lost 6 bases, leaving 4 bases of the junction unmatched. Germline V gives CDR1 LNHDA, CDR2 SQIVND (reference sequence). The length of the CDR3 is 15 residues.